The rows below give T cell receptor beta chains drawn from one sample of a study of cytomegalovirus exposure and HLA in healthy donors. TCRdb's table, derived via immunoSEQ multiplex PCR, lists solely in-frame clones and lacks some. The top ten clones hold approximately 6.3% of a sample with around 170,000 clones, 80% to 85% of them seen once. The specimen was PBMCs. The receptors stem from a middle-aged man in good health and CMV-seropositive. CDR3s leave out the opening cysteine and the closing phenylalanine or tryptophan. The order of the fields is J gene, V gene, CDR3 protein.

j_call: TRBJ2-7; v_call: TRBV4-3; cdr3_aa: ASSQDSAGGAYEQY
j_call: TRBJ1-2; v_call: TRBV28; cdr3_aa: ASSWAGDYYGYT
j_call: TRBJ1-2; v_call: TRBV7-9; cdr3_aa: SSSPQGYGYT
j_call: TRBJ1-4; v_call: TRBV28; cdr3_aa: ASSRTGAKDEKLF
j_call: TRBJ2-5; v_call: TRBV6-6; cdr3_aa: ASSRLQETQY
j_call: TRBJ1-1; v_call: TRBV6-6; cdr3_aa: ASSYLPGQGYTEAF
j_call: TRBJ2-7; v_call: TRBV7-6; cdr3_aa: ASSPLLEPGEQY
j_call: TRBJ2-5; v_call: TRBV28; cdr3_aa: ASSSDREGTTEETQY
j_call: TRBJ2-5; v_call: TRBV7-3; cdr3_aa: ASSRGGRETQY
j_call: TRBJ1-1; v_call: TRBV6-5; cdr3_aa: ASSSGTGGNTEAF
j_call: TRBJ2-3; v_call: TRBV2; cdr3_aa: ASRGLSSTDTQY
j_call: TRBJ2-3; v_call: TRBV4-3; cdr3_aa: ASSQDVRAQGTDTQY
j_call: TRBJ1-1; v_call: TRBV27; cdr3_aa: ASSLSGQTEAF
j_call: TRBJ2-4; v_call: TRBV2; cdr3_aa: ASSEMTLAKNIQY
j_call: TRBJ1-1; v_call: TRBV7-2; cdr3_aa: ASSLVANTEAF
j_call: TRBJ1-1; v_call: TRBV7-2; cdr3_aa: ASSAMPGQGLAEAF
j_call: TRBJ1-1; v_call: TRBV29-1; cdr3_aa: SVESGAEAF
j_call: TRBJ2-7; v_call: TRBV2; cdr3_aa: ASSGDSLREQY
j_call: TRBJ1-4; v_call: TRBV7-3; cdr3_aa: ASSLRGATNEKLF
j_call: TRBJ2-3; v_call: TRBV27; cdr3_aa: ASSLRGRADTQY
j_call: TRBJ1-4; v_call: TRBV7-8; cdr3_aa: ASSLAVSVEKLF
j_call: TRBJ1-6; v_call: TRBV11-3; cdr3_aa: ASSRDSSYNSPLH
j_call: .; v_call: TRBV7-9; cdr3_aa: AIRDINYEQY
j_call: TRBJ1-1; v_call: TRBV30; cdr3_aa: AWRTSYGTEAF
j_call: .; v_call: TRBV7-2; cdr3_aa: ASSPDRAYEQY
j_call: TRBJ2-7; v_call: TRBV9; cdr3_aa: ASSVGQGAYEQY
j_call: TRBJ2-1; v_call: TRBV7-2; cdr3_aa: ASSLVRRGGSYNEQF
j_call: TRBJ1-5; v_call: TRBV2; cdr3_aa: ASNQRGKNQPQH
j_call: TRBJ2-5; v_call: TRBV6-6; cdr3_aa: ASSPGGGHETQY
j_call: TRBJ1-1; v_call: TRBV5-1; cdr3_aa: ASSQGQMNTEAF
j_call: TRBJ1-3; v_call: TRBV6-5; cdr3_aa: ASGTRFESTIY
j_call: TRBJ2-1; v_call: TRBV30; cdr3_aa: AWSLRSGLTYYNEQF
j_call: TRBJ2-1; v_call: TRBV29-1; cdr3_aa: SAAGQGAGNEQF
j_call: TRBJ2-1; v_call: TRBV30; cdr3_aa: AWTYSSYNEQF
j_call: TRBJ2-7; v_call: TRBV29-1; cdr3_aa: SVEARTGSAYEQY
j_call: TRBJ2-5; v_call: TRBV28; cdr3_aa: ASKEWGGVQETQY
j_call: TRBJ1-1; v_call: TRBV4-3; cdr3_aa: ASSQAGQTKAF
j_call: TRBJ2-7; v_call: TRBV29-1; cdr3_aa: SVEGTGRYEQY
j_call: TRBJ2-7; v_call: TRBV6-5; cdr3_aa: ASSQTSISSYEQY
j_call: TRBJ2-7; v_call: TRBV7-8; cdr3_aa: ASSLETAPYEQY
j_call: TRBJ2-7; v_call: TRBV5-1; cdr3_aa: ASREGYEQY
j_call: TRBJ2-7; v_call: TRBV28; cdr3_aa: ASSFHRQGSREQY
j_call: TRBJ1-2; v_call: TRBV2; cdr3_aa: ASSDRDRGDGYT
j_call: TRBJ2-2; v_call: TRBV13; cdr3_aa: ASSSRVLRAGPNTGELF
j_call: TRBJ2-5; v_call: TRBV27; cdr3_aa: ASSFRRGRGEETQY
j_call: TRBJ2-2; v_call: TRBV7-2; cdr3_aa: ASSLVAAGGPSTGELF
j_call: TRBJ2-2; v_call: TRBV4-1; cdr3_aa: ASQKFRDTNTGELF